The 21 T cell receptor beta chains presented below share a single source sample, sequenced in a study of blood T cells in healthy people across ages. With a J-beta primer mix and a sample-barcoded 5' primer, a second PCR ran 7 to 11 cycles. MiXCR was run by TCRdb on the 5' RACE reads, yielding one entry per CDR3 protein. The sample has 790,000 or so distinct CDR3 sequences, 35% to 60% seen once. Sequences were obtained from blood. These receptors were obtained from an elderly man in good health.

This clonotype has a handful of counts. This chain uses TRBV20-1 with TRBJ2-7, with TRBD2 matching over 7 bases. This CDR3 comprises 13 residues. Germline CDR1 DFQATT, CDR2 SNEGSKA (reference sequence). In nucleotides, the CDR3 is TGCAGGAACATCGGGCGGGAGAGGTACGAGCAGTACTTC. Translation: CRNIGRERYEQYF.

Ten or more counts support this clonotype. The rearrangement joins TRBV7-2 to TRBJ2-7; D is uncertain. This CDR3 region has 13 residues. Germline V gives CDR1 SGHTA, CDR2 FQGNSA. With 5 bases removed from V and 0 bases from J, the gap between germline ends came to 8 bases. CDR3 in DNA: TGTGCCAGCAGCGTATCCTTCTCCTACGAGCAGTACTTC. It codes for CASSVSFSYEQYF.

This sequence joins TRBV15 and TRBJ2-7, with TRBD2 matching over 10 bases. Germline V CDR1 and CDR2: LNHNV, YYDKDF (reference sequence). Trimming cost V 4 bases and J 3 bases; bases outside gene matches: 6. This CDR3 spans 15 amino acids. The CDR3 loop reads CATSTLGTSDYEQYF. CDR3 DNA sequence: TGTGCCACCAGCACCCTGGGGACTAGCGACTACGAGCAGTACTTC.

CDR3 DNA sequence: TGTGCCAGCAGTGAAAATAGGCTAGATCGCGAGCAGTACTTC. This sequence encodes CASSENRLDREQYF. The chain employs TRBV2 and TRBJ2-7; D ambiguous. The germline V and J ends were trimmed by 2 bases and 6 bases, with 14 bases remaining between them. Germline V gives CDR1 SNHLY, CDR2 FYNNEI. This CDR3 is 14 amino acids long.

This chain uses TRBV5-1 with TRBJ2-3; D is ambiguous. Deletions cut 0 bases from V and 4 bases from J, with 12 bases between. CDR1 and CDR2 (germline): SGHRS, YFSETQ. There are 15 residues in the CDR3. The CDR3 DNA sequence: TGCGCCAGCAGCTTGGAGGCGAAAAGCGCAGATACGCAGTATTTT. It encodes CASSLEAKSADTQYF.

This clonotype was seen ten or more times. J is TRBJ2-1 and V is TRBV7-2; D possibly corresponds to TRBD1 (6 bases). CDR1 SGHTA and CDR2 FQGNSA come from the germline V gene. The CDR3 is 18 residues long. Trimming stripped 2 bases from V and 5 bases from J, with 22 bases between. CDR3 in amino acids: CASSLRPKDGQIHNEQFF. DNA for the CDR3: TGTGCCAGCAGCTTAAGGCCAAAAGACGGACAGATCCACAATGAGCAGTTCTTC.

This chain joins TRBV4-2 and TRBJ1-2; D is ambiguous. Germline assignment: CDR1 LGHNA and CDR2 YNFKEQ. V gave up 1 base and J gave up 9 bases, with 21 bases separating them. The CDR3 has 16 residues. The CDR3 nucleotides read TGTGCCAGCAGCCAAGGTCCGAGTCACCTTCTTTGTCGCTACACCTTC. Its translation: CASSQGPSHLLCRYTF.

The table lists this clonotype with a few counts. The gene calls are TRBV20-1 and TRBJ2-1, with 10 bases fitting TRBD2. The length of the CDR3 is 13 residues. The trim removed 4 bases at V and 7 bases at J, leaving 4 bases unmatched. Germline V gene data show CDR1 as DFQATT and CDR2 as SNEGSKA (reference sequence). DNA for the CDR3: TGCAGTGCTAAGGGACTAGCGCTGAATGAGCAGTTCTTC. Translating it yields CSAKGLALNEQFF.

This chain joins TRBV28 and TRBJ2-3, with TRBD2 identical over 8 bases. This CDR3 is 17 amino acids long. Looked up from germline, CDR1 is MDHEN and CDR2 is SYDVKM. Unmatched junction bases numbered 16, after V lost 6 bases and J lost 5 bases. The DNA for the CDR3 is TGTGCCAGCAGCCCCGGTAGAAAGCGGGAGTATGTAGATACGCAGTATTTT. It encodes CASSPGRKREYVDTQYF.

This clonotype showed up just a few times. The chain recombines TRBV10-1 with TRBJ1-1; D is perhaps TRBD1 (5 bases). Germline V gene data show CDR1 as WNHNN and CDR2 as SYGVQD (reference sequence). V was trimmed by 6 bases and J by 0 bases, leaving 8 bases between them. There are 13 residues in the CDR3. CDR3 sequence (DNA): TGCGCCAGCAGAGAGGGGTTGAACACTGAAGCTTTCTTT. Protein product: CASREGLNTEAFF.

The V gene is TRBV15, the J gene TRBJ2-3; D not certain. V was trimmed by 0 bases and J by 2 bases, leaving 9 bases between them. The CDR3 spans 15 residues. Germline V gene sequence: CDR1 LNHNV, CDR2 YYDKDF (reference sequence). DNA of the CDR3: TGTGCCACCAGCAGAGATAATCGGAACACAGATACGCAGTATTTT. This encodes CATSRDNRNTDTQYF.

This clonotype was detected only once. The chain joins TRBV27 to TRBJ2-4; TRBD2 matches at 9 bases. The CDR3 spans 19 residues. The junction had 15 bases not matched to a gene; V was cut back by 5 bases and J by 1 base. Germline V gene data show CDR1 as MNHEY and CDR2 as SMNVEV (reference sequence). The CDR3: CASSESGTSLSRAKNIQYF. Here the CDR3 DNA reads TGTGCCAGCAGTGAATCCGGGACTAGCTTGTCACGGGCCAAAAACATTCAGTACTTC.

Worth noting for this clonotype: The germline gene is not matched at one end of the junction; a read error may be the cause. V gene TRBV4-2 combines with J gene TRBJ1-5; D ambiguous. Germline values: CDR1 LGHNA, CDR2 YNFKEQ. The CDR3 totals 13 residues. DNA for the CDR3: TGTGCCAACAGCCAAGATAGGGTCCAGCCCCAGCATTTT. Its translation is CANSQDRVQPQHF.

This clonotype was seen a single time. The chain couples TRBV6-1 to TRBJ2-1; weak D call: TRBD2 (6 bases). V shed 3 bases and J shed 3 bases, with 12 bases lying between them. This CDR3 has 15 residues. CDR1 and CDR2 from the germline V gene are MNHNS and SASEGT. The CDR3 nucleotides read TGTGCCAGCAGTGACTCCGGGAGCTTCTACAATGAGCAGTTCTTC. Encoded protein: CASSDSGSFYNEQFF.

The CDR3 protein is CASSPTFSTSYNEQFF. Here the CDR3 DNA reads TGTGCCAGCAGTCCCACTTTTTCAACGTCCTACAATGAGCAGTTCTTC. The chain employs TRBV6-5 and TRBJ2-1; D uncertain. The germline V gene encodes CDR1 MNHEY and CDR2 SVGAGI. Trimming shortened V by 5 bases and J by 1 base, and 15 bases separated the two germline ends. This CDR3 region has 16 residues.

The sample holds a few counts of this clonotype. This chain joins TRBV20-1 and TRBJ2-5; 14 bases match TRBD2. The germline V gene has CDR1 DFQATT and CDR2 SNEGSKA (reference sequence). The CDR3 covers 15 residues. Germline trimming cut 6 bases from V and 2 bases from J; bases unmatched to any gene: 5. CDR3 protein: CSAGGLAGDQETQYF. The CDR3 DNA follows: TGCAGTGCGGGGGGACTAGCGGGAGATCAAGAGACCCAGTACTTC.

This clonotype has only a few counts. The gene calls are TRBV18 and TRBJ2-3; 11 bases align to TRBD2. This CDR3 is 16 amino acids long. Germline V gene data show CDR1 as KGHSH and CDR2 as LQKENI. The V and J ends lost 2 bases and 4 bases, in that order; junction bases with no gene match: 5. The CDR3 coding sequence is TGTGCCAGCTCACCAGGACTAGCGGGCTCCCCAGATACGCAGTATTTT. Protein sequence: CASSPGLAGSPDTQYF.

This clonotype was counted between two and nine times. This chain joins TRBV7-3 and TRBJ2-1; D not certain. The germline V and J ends were trimmed by 5 bases and 0 bases, with 14 bases remaining between them. This CDR3 spans 16 amino acids. From germline, CDR1 is SGHTA and CDR2 FQGTGA. CDR3: CASSPRGVRSYNEQFF. In DNA form, the CDR3 reads TGTGCCAGCAGCCCCCGAGGCGTTCGCTCCTACAATGAGCAGTTCTTC. Together with reference TRBV7-3 and TRBJ2-1, the CDR3 gives the full variable domain: GAGVSQTPSNKVTEKGKYVELRCDPISGHTALYWYRQSLGQGPEFLIYFQGTGAADDSGLPNDRFFAVRPEGSVSTLKIQRTERGDSAVYLCASSPRGVRSYNEQFFGPGTRLTVL.

V gene TRBV10-3 combines with J gene TRBJ2-1; D gene unclear. Germline V lookup: CDR1 ENHRY, CDR2 SYGVKD. Trimming removed 0 bases from V and 6 bases from J, with 12 bases in between. There are 15 residues in the CDR3. CDR3 region: CAISESDGFSNEQFF. The CDR3 DNA reads as TGTGCCATCAGTGAGTCAGACGGTTTTAGCAATGAGCAGTTCTTC.

This clonotype was recorded a few times. The chain couples TRBV5-1 to TRBJ2-2; D gene uncertain. Trimming cost V 0 bases and J 1 base, with 7 bases left between them. Germline CDR1 is SGHRS and CDR2 is YFSETQ. The CDR3 covers 15 residues. CDR3 DNA sequence: TGCGCCAGCAGCTTGGGACAACTGAACACCGGGGAGCTGTTTTTT. Protein sequence: CASSLGQLNTGELFF.

J is TRBJ2-3 and V is TRBV28; TRBD2 agrees at 14 bases. V shed 10 bases and J 5 bases; nucleotides not matched to a gene: 11. The germline V gene has CDR1 MDHEN and CDR2 SYDVKM. The CDR3 has 16 amino acids. In nucleotides, the CDR3 is TGTGCCACGGGGACTAGCGGGAGAGGGGGCATAGATACGCAGTATTTT. Protein: CATGTSGRGGIDTQYF.